Listed here is a single T cell receptor beta chain. Its antigen is unknown. No per-base quality is available; no much larger clone lies one base away. The data originate from a study of T cell responses to AZD1222 COVID-19 vaccine (TCRdb year 2021). With respect to the entire study: AZD1222 recipients whose second dose came at about 4 weeks and those whose second dose came at about 12 weeks were combined into one group, since spike-specific TCR depth and breadth did not differ between the two schedules. TCR sequencing covered 233 trial participants: about 210 given two doses of AZD1222 and 26 given two doses of MenACWY control vaccine. Trial participants were enrolled by age into 18-55, 56-69 and 70-plus year subgroups, with roughly 160, 29 and 62 TCR-sequenced participants respectively.

What this sample's time point label stands for: baseline before first vaccination. The vaccinee samples were drawn from two UK trials, COV001 and COV002, one of which was a single-blind randomized controlled phase 2/3 trial testing AZD1222 (ChAdOx1 nCoV-19) in healthy adults. Trial participant PBMC samples were collected at day 0 and day 28 after the second dose for TCRbeta chain sequencing. The CDR3 regions of human TCRbeta chains were analyzed by immunosequencing. The authors processed their data as follows. TCRs in the repertoires were compared against a reference library of SARS-CoV-2-specific TCRs that had been generated with the MIRA antigen-specificity platform. Breadth meant the fraction of unique TCRs that were SARS-CoV-2-associated, whereas depth meant the fraction of total T cells that were SARS-CoV-2-associated. Each spike-specific TCR was assigned to its reactive spike region and to a CD4 or CD8 class using the MIRA data. Log10-transformed breadth and depth values were compared by one-way ANOVA with Sidak's multiple comparisons tests. The table was pulled from immuneACCESS by TCRdb, which kept in-frame rearrangements only. Such tables lose some clones; where checked, under half of the loss comes from unresolved V genes, and the rest has no known cause. D and trimming come from the DNA, and the V and J calls and clone size come from that table. Here the sample has about 67,000 clones; around four fifths occur a single time. The top ten hold approximately 22% of the sample.

The germline V gene (reference sequence) yields GTSNPN for CDR1 and SVGIG for CDR2. The CDR3 runs 13 amino acids, cysteine and phenylalanine included. Left in the record is the CDR3 DNA by itself, 39 bases read in frame from the first base. Broader findings and caveats from the paper: Because no day 14 peak-response samples were available, repertoires were characterized only after the peak T cell response. In the small 56-69-year group, the increase in depth fell short of significance, most likely because of low power. Only five to seven AZD1222 recipients were SARS-CoV-2 seropositive at baseline, limiting conclusions about previously exposed vaccinees. CD4 TCRs associated with the vaccine covered the entire spike protein, and the dominant responses were in regions 160-218 and 743-854. Participants were mostly white British and included more females than males, and it was suggested by the authors that clonal diversity may have been underestimated. A significant rise in spike-specific TCR breadth and depth was observed after two AZD1222 doses relative to day 0 and relative to MenACWY recipients. Reportedly, close to half of the unique spike-specific TCRs recognized epitopes lying outside the regions that are mutated in the B.1.351 and B.1.1.7 variants.

Recombination linked TRBV30 to TRBJ1-1, with TRBD1 identical over 7 junction bases. The sequencing here drew on peripheral blood, taken on day 0 of AZD1222 vaccination. The origin of this receptor is an adult in good health. The nucleotide sequence is given as TGTCTATTGCTGACAGGGAGCGGGACTGAAGCTTTCTTT. Its protein is CLLLTGSGTEAFF.